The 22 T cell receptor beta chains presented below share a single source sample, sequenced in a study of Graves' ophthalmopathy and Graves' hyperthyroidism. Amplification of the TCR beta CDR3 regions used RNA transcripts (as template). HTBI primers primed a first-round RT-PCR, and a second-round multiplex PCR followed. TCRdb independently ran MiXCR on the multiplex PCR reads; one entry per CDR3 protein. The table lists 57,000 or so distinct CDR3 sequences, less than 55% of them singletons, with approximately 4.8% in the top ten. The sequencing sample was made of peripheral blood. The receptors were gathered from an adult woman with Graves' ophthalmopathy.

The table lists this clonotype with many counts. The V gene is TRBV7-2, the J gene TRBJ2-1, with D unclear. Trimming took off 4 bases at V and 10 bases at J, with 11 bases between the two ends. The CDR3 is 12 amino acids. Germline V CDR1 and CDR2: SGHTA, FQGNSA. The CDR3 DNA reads TGTGCCAGCAGCTCCATTTTTTACGAGCAGTTCTTC. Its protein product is CASSSIFYEQFF.

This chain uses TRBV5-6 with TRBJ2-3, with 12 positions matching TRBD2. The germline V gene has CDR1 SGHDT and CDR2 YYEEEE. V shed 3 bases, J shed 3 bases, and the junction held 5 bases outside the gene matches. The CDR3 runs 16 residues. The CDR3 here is CASSSSGTSGTDTQYF. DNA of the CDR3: TGTGCCAGCAGCTCCTCCGGGACTAGCGGGACAGATACGCAGTATTTT. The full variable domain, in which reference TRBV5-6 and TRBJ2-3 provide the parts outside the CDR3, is DAGVTQSPTHLIKTRGQQVTLRCSPKSGHDTVSWYQQALGQGPQFIFQYYEEEERQRGNFPDRFSGHQFPNYSSELNVNALLLGDSALYLCASSSSGTSGTDTQYFGPGTRLTVL.

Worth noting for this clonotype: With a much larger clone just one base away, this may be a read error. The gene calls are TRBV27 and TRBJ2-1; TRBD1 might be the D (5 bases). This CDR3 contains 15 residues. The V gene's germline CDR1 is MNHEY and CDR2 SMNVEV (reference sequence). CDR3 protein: CASSSSTTGSNERFF. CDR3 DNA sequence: TGTGCCAGCAGTTCATCCACCACAGGATCCAATGAGCGGTTCTTC.

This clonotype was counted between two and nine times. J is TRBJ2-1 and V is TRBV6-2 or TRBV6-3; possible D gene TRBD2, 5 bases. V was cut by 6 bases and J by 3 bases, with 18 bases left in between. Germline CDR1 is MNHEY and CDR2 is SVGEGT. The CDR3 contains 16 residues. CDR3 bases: TGTGCCAGCAGAGGTACCCCCGGGGTCGGCTACAATGAGCAGTTCTTC. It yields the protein CASRGTPGVGYNEQFF.

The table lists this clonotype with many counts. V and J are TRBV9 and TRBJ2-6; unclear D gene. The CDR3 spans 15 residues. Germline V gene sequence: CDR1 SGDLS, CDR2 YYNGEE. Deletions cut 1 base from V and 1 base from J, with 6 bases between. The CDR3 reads CASSVIDSGANVLTF. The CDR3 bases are TGTGCCAGCAGCGTAATAGATTCTGGGGCCAACGTCCTGACTTTC.

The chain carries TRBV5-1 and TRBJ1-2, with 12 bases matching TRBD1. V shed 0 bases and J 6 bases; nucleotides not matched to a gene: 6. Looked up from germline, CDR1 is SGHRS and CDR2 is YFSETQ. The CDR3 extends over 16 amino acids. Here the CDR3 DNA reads TGCGCCAGCAGCTTGGAGGGACAGGGGGCTGGGGATGGCTACACCTTC. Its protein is CASSLEGQGAGDGYTF. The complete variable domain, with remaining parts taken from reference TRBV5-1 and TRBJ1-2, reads KAGVTQTPRYLIKTRGQQVTLSCSPISGHRSVSWYQQTPGQGLQFLFEYFSETQRNKGNFPGRFSGRQFSNSRSEMNVSTLELGDSALYLCASSLEGQGAGDGYTFGSGTRLTVV.

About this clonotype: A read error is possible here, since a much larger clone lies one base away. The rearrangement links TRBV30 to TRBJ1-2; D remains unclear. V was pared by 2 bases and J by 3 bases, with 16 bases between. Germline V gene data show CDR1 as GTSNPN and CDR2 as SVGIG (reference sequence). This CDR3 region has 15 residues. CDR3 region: CAWSILNVGDYGYTF. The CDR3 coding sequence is TGTGCCTGGAGTATCTTAAACGTCGGGGACTATGGCTACACCTTC.

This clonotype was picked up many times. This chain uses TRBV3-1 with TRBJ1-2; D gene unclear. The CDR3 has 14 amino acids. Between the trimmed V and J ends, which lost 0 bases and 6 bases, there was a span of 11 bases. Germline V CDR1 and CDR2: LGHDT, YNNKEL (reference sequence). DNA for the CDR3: TGTGCCAGCAGCCAAGATGTCGTGGGGAATGGCTACACCTTC. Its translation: CASSQDVVGNGYTF.

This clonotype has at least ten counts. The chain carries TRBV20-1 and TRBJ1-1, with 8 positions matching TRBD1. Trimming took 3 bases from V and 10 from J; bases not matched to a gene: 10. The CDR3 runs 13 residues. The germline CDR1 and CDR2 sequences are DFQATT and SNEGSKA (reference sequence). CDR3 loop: CSAREFQGASAFF. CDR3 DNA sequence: TGCAGTGCTAGGGAATTCCAGGGGGCATCAGCTTTCTTT.

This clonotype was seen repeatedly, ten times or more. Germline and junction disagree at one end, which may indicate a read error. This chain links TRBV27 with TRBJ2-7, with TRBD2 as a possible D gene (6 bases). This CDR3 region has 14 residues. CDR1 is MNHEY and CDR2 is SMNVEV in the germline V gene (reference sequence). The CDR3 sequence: CASSLSRGSSEQYF. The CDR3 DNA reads TGTGCCAGCAGTTTATCCCGGGGGTCCTCCGAGCAGTACTTC.

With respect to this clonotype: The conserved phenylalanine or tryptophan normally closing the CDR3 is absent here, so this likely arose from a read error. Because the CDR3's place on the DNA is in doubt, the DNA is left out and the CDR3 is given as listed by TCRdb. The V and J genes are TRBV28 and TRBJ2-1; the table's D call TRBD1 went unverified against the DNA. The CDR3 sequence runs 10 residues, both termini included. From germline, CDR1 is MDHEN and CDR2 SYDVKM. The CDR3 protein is CASSRSRTVG.

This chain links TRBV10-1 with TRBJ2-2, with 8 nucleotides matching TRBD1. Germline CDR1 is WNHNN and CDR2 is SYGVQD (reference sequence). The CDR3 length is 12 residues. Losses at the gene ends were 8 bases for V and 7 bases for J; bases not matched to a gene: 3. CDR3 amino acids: CASGQGNGELFF. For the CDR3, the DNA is TGCGCCAGCGGACAGGGAAACGGGGAGCTGTTTTTT.

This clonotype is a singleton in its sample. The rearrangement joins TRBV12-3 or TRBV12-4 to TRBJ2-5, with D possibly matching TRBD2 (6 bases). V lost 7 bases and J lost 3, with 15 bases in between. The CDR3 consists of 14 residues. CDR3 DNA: TGTGCCAGCAACCTTGGAGGCGGGGAAGAGACCCAGTACTTC. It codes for CASNLGGGEETQYF.

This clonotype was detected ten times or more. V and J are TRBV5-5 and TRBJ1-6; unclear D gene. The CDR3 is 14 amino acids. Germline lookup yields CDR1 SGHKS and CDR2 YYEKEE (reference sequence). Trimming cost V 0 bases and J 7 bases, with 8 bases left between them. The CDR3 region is CASSLEPVNSPLHF. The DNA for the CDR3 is TGTGCCAGCAGCTTGGAGCCAGTAAATTCACCCCTCCACTTT. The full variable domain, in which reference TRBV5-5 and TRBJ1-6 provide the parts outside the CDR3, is DAGVTQSPTHLIKTRGQQVTLRCSPISGHKSVSWYQQVLGQGPQFIFQYYEKEERGRGNFPDRFSARQFPNYSSELNVNALLLGDSALYLCASSLEPVNSPLHFGNGTRLTVT.

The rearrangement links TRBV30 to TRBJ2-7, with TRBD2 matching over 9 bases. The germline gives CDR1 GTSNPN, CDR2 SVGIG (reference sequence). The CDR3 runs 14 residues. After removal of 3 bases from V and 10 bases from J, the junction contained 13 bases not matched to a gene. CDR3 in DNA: TGTGCCTGGAGGGATCTAGCGGGACGCGCCCGACAGTACTTC. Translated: CAWRDLAGRARQYF.

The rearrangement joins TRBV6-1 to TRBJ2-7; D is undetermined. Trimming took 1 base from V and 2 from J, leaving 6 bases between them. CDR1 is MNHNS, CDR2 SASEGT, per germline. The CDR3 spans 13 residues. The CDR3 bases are TGTGCCAGCAGTGAAGGCAGTCCCTACGAGCAGTACTTC. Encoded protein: CASSEGSPYEQYF.

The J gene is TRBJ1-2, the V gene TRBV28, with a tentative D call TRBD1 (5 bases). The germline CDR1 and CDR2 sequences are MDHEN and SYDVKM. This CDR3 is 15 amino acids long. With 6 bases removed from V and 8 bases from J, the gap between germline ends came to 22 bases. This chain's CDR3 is CASRPFTFGAGGYTF. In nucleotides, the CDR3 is TGTGCCAGCAGACCATTTACTTTTGGGGCGGGAGGCTACACCTTC.

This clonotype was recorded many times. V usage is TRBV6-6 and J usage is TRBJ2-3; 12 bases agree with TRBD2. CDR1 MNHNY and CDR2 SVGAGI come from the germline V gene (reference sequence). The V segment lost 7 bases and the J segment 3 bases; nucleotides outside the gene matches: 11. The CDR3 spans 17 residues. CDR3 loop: CASKTASGRATTDTQYF. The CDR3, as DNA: TGTGCCAGCAAAACGGCTAGCGGGAGGGCGACGACAGATACGCAGTATTTT.

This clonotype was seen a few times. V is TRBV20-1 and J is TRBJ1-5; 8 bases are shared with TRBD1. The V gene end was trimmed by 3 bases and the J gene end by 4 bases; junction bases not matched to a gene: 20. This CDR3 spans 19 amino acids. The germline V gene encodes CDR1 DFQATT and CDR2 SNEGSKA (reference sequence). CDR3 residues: CSASGLSRRGRFCNQPQHF. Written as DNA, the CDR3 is TGCAGTGCTAGCGGTTTGTCACGCAGGGGGCGATTTTGTAATCAGCCCCAGCATTTT.

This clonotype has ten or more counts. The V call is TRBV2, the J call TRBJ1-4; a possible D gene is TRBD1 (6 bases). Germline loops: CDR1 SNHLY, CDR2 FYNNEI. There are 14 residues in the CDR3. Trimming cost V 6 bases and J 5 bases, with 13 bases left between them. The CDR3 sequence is CASRMDRGNEKLFF. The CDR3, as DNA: TGTGCCAGCAGGATGGATAGGGGGAATGAAAAACTGTTTTTT.

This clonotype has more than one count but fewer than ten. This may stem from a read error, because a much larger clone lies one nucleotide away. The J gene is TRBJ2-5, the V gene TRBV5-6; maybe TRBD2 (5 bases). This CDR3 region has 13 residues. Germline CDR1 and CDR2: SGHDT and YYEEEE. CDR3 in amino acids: CACSGSALEAQYF. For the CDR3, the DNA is TGTGCCTGCAGCGGTAGCGCTCTGGAGGCCCAGTACTTC. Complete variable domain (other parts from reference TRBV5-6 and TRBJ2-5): DAGVTQSPTHLIKTRGQQVTLRCSPKSGHDTVSWYQQALGQGPQFIFQYYEEEERQRGNFPDRFSGHQFPNYSSELNVNALLLGDSALYLCACSGSALEAQYFGPGTRLLVL.

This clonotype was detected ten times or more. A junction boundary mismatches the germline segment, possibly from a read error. For the CDR3, the DNA is TGTGCCAGCAGCGAAGGGGCCCACCCCCTCGATACGCAGTATTTT. As protein: CASSEGAHPLDTQYF. The rearrangement joins TRBV6-1 to TRBJ2-3; a weak D match, TRBD1 (5 bases). CDR3 size: 15 residues. Germline CDR1 and CDR2: MNHNS and SASEGT.